These 6 T cell receptor beta chains were all obtained from the same sample, sequenced in a study of tumor-infiltrating lymphocytes in localized non-small cell lung cancer. Only in-frame clones appear in the TCRdb table, and some are missing; sequencing was by immunoSEQ multiplex PCR. This table has more than 15,000 clones, over 65% appearing once. The sample consisted of lung tumor tissue. These receptors all stem from a human donor with non-small cell lung cancer.

This clone was observed once. The gene calls are TRBV11-2 and TRBJ2-1; the D call may be TRBD1 or TRBD2 (6 bases each). V lost 5 bases and J lost 4, with 18 bases in between. The germline V gene encodes CDR1 SGHAT and CDR2 FQNNGV. The CDR3 totals 16 residues. CDR3 protein: CASSRSRGPGYNEQFF. DNA for the CDR3: TGTGCCAGCAGCCGCAGCCGGGGGCCGGGTTACAATGAGCAGTTCTTC. Full variable domain (missing parts from reference TRBV11-2 and TRBJ2-1): EAGVAQSPRYKIIEKRQSVAFWCNPISGHATLYWYQQILGQGPKLLIQFQNNGVVDDSQLPKDRFSAERLKGVDSTLKIQPAKLEDSAVYLCASSRSRGPGYNEQFFGPGTRLTVL.

The genes are TRBV28 and TRBJ1-4; D is uncertain. The ends were cut back, 1 base at V and 4 bases at J, with 19 bases in the middle. There are 18 residues in the CDR3. Germline CDR1 reads MDHEN; CDR2 reads SYDVKM. CDR3 region: CASSLFMGLGRINEKLFF. CDR3 sequence (DNA): TGTGCCAGCAGTTTATTTATGGGCTTAGGACGGATTAATGAAAAACTGTTTTTT.

This chain uses TRBV7-2 with TRBJ2-7; D is uncertain. Between the trimmed V and J ends, which lost 8 bases and 2 bases, there was a span of 13 bases. Germline V CDR1 and CDR2: SGHTA, FQGNSA. CDR3 length: 13 residues. CDR3 region: CASSRGTPYEQYF. In DNA, the CDR3 is TGTGCCAGCTCTCGCGGCACTCCCTACGAGCAGTACTTC.

The gene calls are TRBV7-2 and TRBJ2-3; 14 bases line up with TRBD2. Unmatched junction bases numbered 4, after V lost 7 bases and J lost 4 bases. Germline CDR1 is SGHTA and CDR2 is FQGNSA. The CDR3 has 15 residues. CDR3 nucleotide sequence: TGTGCCAGCACCTTGACTAGCGGGAGGGCAGATACGCAGTATTTT. It codes for CASTLTSGRADTQYF.

The V gene is TRBV4-3, the J gene TRBJ2-5, with 8 bases lining up with TRBD1. The germline CDR1 and CDR2 sequences are LGHNA and YSLEER. This CDR3 contains 15 residues. V was clipped by 2 bases and J by 1 base; unmatched bases: 3. Here the CDR3 reads CASSQRQGTQETQYF. CDR3 bases: TGCGCCAGCAGCCAAAGACAGGGGACCCAAGAGACCCAGTACTTC.

This clone was found a few times. The rearrangement joins TRBV6-5 to TRBJ2-3; TRBD2 might be the D (6 bases). CDR1 is MNHEY and CDR2 is SVGAGI in the germline V gene. V lost 4 bases, J lost 2 bases, and 16 bases lay in between. The length of the CDR3 is 16 residues. The CDR3 loop is CASSSGGAPYTDTQYF. CDR3 in DNA: TGTGCCAGCAGTTCCGGCGGGGCGCCTTACACAGATACGCAGTATTTT.